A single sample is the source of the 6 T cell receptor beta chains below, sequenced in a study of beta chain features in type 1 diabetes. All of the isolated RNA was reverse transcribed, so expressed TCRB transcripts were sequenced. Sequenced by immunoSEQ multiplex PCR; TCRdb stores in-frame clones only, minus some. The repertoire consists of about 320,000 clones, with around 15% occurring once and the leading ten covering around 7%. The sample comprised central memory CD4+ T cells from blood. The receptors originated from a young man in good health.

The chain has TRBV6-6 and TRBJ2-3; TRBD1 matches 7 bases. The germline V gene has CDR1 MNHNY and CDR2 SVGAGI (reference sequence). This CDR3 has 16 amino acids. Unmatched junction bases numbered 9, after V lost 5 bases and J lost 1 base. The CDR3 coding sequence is TGTGCCAGCAGTCAGATACAGGGGTCGGGCACAGATACGCAGTATTTT. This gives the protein CASSQIQGSGTDTQYF.

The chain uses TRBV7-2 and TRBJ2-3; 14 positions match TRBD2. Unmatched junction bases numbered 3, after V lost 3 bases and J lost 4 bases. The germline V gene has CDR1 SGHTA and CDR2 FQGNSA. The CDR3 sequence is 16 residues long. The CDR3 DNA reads TGTGCCAGCAGCTTGGAGGGACTAGCGGGAGCAGATACGCAGTATTTT. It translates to CASSLEGLAGADTQYF.

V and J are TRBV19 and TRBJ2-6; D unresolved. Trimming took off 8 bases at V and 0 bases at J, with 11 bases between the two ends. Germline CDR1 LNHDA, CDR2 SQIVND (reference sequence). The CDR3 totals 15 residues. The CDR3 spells CASSFQASGANVLTF. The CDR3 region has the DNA TGTGCCAGTTCTTTTCAGGCCTCTGGGGCCAACGTCCTGACTTTC.

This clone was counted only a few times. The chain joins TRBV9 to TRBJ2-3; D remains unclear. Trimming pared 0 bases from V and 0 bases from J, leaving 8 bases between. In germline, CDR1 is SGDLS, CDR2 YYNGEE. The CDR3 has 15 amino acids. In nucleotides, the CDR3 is TGTGCCAGCAGCGTAGCCTGGAGTAGCACAGATACGCAGTATTTT. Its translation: CASSVAWSSTDTQYF.

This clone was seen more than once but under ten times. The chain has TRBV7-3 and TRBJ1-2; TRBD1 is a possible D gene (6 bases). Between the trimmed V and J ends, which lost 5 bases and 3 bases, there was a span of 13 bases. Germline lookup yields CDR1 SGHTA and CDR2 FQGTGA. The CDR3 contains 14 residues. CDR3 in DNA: TGTGCCAGCAGCCCGGACAGAGATTACTATGGCTACACCTTC. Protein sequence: CASSPDRDYYGYTF.

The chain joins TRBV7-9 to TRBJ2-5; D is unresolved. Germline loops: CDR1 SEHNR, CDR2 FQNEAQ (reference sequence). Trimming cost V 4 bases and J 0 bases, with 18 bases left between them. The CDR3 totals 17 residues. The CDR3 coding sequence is TGTGCCAGCAGCTCACCTCCCTCGTGGTACTACCAAGAGACCCAGTACTTC. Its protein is CASSSPPSWYYQETQYF. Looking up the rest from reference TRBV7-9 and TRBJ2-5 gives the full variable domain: DTGVSQNPRHKITKRGQNVTFRCDPISEHNRLYWYRQTLGQGPEFLTYFQNEAQLEKSRLLSDRFSAERPKGSFSTLEIQRTEQGDSAMYLCASSSPPSWYYQETQYFGPGTRLLVL.